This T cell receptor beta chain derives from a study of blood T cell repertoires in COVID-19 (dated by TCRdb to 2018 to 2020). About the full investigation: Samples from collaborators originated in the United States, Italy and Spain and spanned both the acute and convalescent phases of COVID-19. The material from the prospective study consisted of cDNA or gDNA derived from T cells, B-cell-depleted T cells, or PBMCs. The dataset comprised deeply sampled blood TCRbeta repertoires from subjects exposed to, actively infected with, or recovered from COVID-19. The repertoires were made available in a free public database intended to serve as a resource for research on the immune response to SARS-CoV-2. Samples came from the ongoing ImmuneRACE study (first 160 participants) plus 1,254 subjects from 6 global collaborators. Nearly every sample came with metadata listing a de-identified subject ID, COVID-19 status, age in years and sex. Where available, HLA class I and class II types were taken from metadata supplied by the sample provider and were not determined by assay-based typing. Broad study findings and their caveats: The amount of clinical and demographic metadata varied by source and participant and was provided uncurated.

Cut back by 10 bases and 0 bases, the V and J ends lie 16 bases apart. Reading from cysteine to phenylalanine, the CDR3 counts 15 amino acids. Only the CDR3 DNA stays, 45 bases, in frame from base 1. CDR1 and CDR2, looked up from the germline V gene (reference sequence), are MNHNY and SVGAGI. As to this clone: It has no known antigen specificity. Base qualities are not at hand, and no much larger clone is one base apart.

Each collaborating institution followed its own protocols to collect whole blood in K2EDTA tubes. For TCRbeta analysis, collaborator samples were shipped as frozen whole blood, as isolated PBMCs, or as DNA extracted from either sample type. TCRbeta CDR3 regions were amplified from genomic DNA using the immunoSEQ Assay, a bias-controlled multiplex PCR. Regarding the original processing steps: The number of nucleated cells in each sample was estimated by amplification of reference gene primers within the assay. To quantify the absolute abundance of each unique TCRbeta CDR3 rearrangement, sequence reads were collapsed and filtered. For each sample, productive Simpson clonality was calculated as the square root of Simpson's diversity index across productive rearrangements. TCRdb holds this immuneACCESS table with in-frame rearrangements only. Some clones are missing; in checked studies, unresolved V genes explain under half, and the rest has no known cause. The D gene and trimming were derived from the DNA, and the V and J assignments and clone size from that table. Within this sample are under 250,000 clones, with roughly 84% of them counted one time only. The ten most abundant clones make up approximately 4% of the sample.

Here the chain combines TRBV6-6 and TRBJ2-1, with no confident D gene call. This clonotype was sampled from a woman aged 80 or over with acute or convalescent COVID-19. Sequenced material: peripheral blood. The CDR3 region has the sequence CATRPREDSYNEQFF. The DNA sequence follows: TGTGCCACTCGACCCCGCGAGGACTCCTACAATGAGCAGTTCTTC.